Below, 5 T cell receptor beta chains from the same sample are listed, as sequenced in a study of early T cells in non-severe SARS-CoV-2 infection. TCRdb re-derived calls from the 5' RACE reads in MiXCR, one entry per CDR3 protein. Altogether roughly 40,000 distinct CDR3 sequences are present, about 6.5% being singletons, with the ten largest covering about 7.8%. The sequences come from whole blood, collected at baseline. Receptors originate from an adult who was a healthcare worker with PCR-confirmed SARS-CoV-2 infection or an uninfected control (not recorded which).

The table lists this clonotype with many counts. The chain recombines TRBV28 with TRBJ1-4; 8 positions match TRBD1. Germline loops: CDR1 MDHEN, CDR2 SYDVKM. The CDR3 runs 15 residues. V lost 6 bases, J lost 6 bases, and 9 bases stayed unmatched. In DNA form, the CDR3 reads TGTGCCAGCAGGATCGCCGGGACAGGCCATGAAAAACTGTTTTTT. It is translated as CASRIAGTGHEKLFF.

The chain uses TRBV27 and TRBJ1-4; D unresolved. Trimming removed 5 bases at V and 5 bases at J, with 9 bases between. CDR1 and CDR2 from the germline V gene are MNHEY and SMNVEV (reference sequence). The CDR3 length is 13 residues. The CDR3, as DNA: TGTGCCAGCAGTAGGGATTCCAATGAAAAACTGTTTTTT. Its protein is CASSRDSNEKLFF.

V usage is TRBV2 and J usage is TRBJ1-5; maybe TRBD1 (5 bases). V was pared by 6 bases and J by 2 bases, with 23 bases between. Germline V lookup: CDR1 SNHLY, CDR2 FYNNEI. CDR3 length equals 18 residues. The CDR3 is CASRHRGTLTHGNQPQHF. CDR3 coding DNA: TGTGCCAGCAGACATAGAGGGACGCTGACCCATGGCAATCAGCCCCAGCATTTT.

The chain is built from TRBV20-1 and TRBJ2-2; 11 positions match TRBD2. V lost 0 bases to trimming and J lost 3 bases; unmatched junction nucleotides: 3. The germline CDR1 and CDR2 sequences are DFQATT and SNEGSKA (reference sequence). The CDR3 runs 16 residues. The CDR3 here is CSARDLAGGHTGELFF. The CDR3 DNA reads as TGCAGTGCTAGAGATTTAGCGGGGGGGCACACCGGGGAGCTGTTTTTT.

The rearrangement uses TRBV6-1 and TRBJ2-2; TRBD2 might be the D (6 bases). This CDR3 contains 16 residues. Germline CDR1 is MNHNS and CDR2 is SASEGT. Trimming removed 1 base from V and 4 bases from J, with 13 bases in between. The CDR3 here is CASSEVVGRGTGELFF. The CDR3 DNA is TGTGCCAGCAGTGAAGTTGTCGGGCGGGGCACCGGGGAGCTGTTTTTT.